A selection of T cell receptor beta chains follows, all from one sample in a study of cytomegalovirus exposure and HLA in healthy donors. The protocol was immunoSEQ multiplex PCR, while the TCRdb copy is restricted to in-frame clones and leaves out a portion. The table lists approximately 190,000 clones, 81% of them singletons, with 3.8% in the top ten. Sequencing was performed on PBMCs. These receptors all come from a man aged 50 to 59 in good health and CMV-seronegative. Both conserved end residues are part of each CDR3. A D gene is named only where the DNA matches it firmly. Size values are once, few and many counts, or a class for expanded clones, and some rows have none.

14,TRBJ1-5,NA,NA,TRBV7-2,TGTGCCAGCAGCACTCTTAGTAGCAATCAGCCCCAGCATTTT,CASSTLSSNQPQHF
16,TRBJ1-5,once,NA,TRBV4-3,TGCGCCAGCAGCCAAAGTCACGGCAGGGTTACTCAGCCCCAGCATTTT,CASSQSHGRVTQPQHF
16,TRBJ2-7,NA,TRBD1,TRBV19,TGTGCCAGTCTGGGAGCAGGGACAGGGGGTTCAGGGACGTGGTACTTC,CASLGAGTGGSGTWYF
16,TRBJ2-3,NA,TRBD2,TRBV5-1,TGCGCCAGCAGCACCGAGCGGGGGTCCGGCACAGATACGCAGTATTTT,CASSTERGSGTDTQYF
14,TRBJ2-7,few,NA,TRBV5-1,TGCGCCAGCCGATCGGACGGGGACTCCTACGAGCAGTACTTC,CASRSDGDSYEQYF
15,TRBJ2-3,NA,NA,TRBV5-1,TGCGCCAGCAGCTTATCGGGGGTTCCCACAGATACGCAGTATTTT,CASSLSGVPTDTQYF
15,TRBJ2-2,NA,TRBD2,TRBV13,TGTGCCAGCAGCGGACTAGCGGGCAACACCGGGGAGCTGTTTTTT,CASSGLAGNTGELFF
17,TRBJ2-5,NA,NA,TRBV7-6,TGTGCCAGCAGCTTAGTCTTCGGGGGTTCGGCGGGGGAGACCCAGTACTTC,CASSLVFGGSAGETQYF
14,TRBJ1-1,few,TRBD1,TRBV7-8,TGTGCCAGCACCCTAGGGACAGGACTCACTGAAGCTTTCTTT,CASTLGTGLTEAFF
15,TRBJ2-1,NA,NA,TRBV29-1,TGCAGCGTTGAAGCCAGAAGTCTTTCCTACAATGAGCAGTTCTTC,CSVEARSLSYNEQFF
14,TRBJ1-5,few,NA,TRBV7-2,TGTGCCAGCAGCTTAACTTTTACGAATCAGCCCCAGCATTTT,CASSLTFTNQPQHF
14,TRBJ2-1,NA,TRBD2,TRBV25-1,TGTGCCAGCAGTGAAGCGGGGGATAACAATGAGCAGTTCTTC,CASSEAGDNNEQFF
16,TRBJ2-7,NA,NA,TRBV19,TGTGCCAGTAGTCCCCCGGGTGCCACCCGGCCCTACGAGCAGTACTTC,CASSPPGATRPYEQYF
16,TRBJ1-5,NA,TRBD1,TRBV7-6,TGTGCCAGCAGCCCCGGGACAGGGGAGAGCAATCAGCCCCAGCATTTT,CASSPGTGESNQPQHF
13,TRBJ1-6,NA,NA,TRBV19,TGTGCCAGTAGTATAGACCTCGGACAGTCCCTCCACTTT,CASSIDLGQSLHF
11,TRBJ2-3,NA,NA,TRBV9,TGTGCCAGCAGCGAGAGGGATACGCAGTATTTT,CASSERDTQYF
15,TRBJ1-5,NA,NA,TRBV4-2,TGTGCCAGCAGCCAAGATCCGCAGGGCAATCAGCCCCAGCATTTT,CASSQDPQGNQPQHF
15,TRBJ1-4,NA,TRBD1,TRBV7-9,TGTGCCAGCACCGGTGTGACAGGGACTAATGAAAAACTGTTTTTT,CASTGVTGTNEKLFF
11,TRBJ1-1,NA,TRBD1,TRBV29-1,TGCAGCGTTAGACAGGGGATTGAAGCTTTCTTT,CSVRQGIEAFF
17,TRBJ1-2,NA,TRBD1,TRBV4-2,TGTGCCAGCAGCCAAGATGCGGGACAGGGAGCGAACTATGGCTACACCTTC,CASSQDAGQGANYGYTF
15,TRBJ1-5,few,TRBD1,TRBV9,TGTGCCAGCAACGAACAGGGGGCTTCGAGTCAGCCCCAGCATTTT,CASNEQGASSQPQHF
15,TRBJ2-4,NA,TRBD1,TRBV6-5,TGTGCCAGCAGTTACTCTGGGACAGGGAAAAACATTCAGTACTTC,CASSYSGTGKNIQYF
15,TRBJ1-6,NA,TRBD1,TRBV5-1,TGCGCCAGCAGCTTGGAGGGGACAGGGGGTTCACCCCTCCACTTT,CASSLEGTGGSPLHF
12,TRBJ1-2,NA,TRBD1,TRBV15,TGTGCCACCCCCCGGGACAGGGGGCCTCCCTTCTTC,CATPRDRGPPFF
15,TRBJ2-3,NA,TRBD1,TRBV30,TGTGCCTGGAGTCTTCGGGACAGGGGCACAGATACGCAGTATTTT,CAWSLRDRGTDTQYF
15,TRBJ2-1,NA,NA,TRBV27,TGTGCCAGCAGTTCTGGCCATCCCTCCTACAATGAGCAGTTCTTC,CASSSGHPSYNEQFF
12,TRBJ2-7,few,NA,TRBV7-9,TGTTCCAGCAGCTCGGACTCTACCGAGCAGTACTTC,CSSSSDSTEQYF
14,TRBJ1-3,few,NA,TRBV6-6,TGTGCCAGCAGTTACGGCAGCTCTGGAAACACCATATATTTT,CASSYGSSGNTIYF
15,TRBJ2-1,NA,NA,TRBV11-2,TGTGCCAGCAGCTTAAACAGCCTAACCTACAATGAGCAGTTCTTC,CASSLNSLTYNEQFF